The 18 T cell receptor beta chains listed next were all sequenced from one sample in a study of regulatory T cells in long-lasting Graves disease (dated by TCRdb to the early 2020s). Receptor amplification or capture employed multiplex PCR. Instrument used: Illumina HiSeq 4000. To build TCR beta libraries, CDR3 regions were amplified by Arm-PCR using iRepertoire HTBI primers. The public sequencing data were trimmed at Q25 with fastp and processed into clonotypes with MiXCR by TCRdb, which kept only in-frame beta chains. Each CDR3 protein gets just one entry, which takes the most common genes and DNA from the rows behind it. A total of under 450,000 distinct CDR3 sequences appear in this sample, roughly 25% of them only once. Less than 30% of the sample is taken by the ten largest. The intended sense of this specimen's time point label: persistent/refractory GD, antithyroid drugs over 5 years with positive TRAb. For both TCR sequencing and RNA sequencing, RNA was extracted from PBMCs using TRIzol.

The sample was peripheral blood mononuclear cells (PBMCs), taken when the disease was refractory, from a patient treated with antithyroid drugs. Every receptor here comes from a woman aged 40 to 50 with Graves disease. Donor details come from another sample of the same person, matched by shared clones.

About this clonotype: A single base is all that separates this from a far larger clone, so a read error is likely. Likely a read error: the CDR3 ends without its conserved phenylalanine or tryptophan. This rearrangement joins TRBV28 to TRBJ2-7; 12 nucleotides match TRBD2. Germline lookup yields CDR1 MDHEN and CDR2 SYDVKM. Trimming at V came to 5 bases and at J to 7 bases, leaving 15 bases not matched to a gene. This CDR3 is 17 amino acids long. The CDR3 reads CASSAPSGRARMGEQYL. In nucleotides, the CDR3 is TGTGCCAGCAGTGCTCCTAGCGGGAGGGCCCGAATGGGGGAGCAGTACCTC.

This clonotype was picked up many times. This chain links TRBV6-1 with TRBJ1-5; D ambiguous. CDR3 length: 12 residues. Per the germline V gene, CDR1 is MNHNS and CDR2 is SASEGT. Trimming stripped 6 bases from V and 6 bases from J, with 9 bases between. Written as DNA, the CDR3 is TGTGCCAGCAGCCGTCCCGGTCAGCCCCAGCATTTT. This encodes CASSRPGQPQHF.

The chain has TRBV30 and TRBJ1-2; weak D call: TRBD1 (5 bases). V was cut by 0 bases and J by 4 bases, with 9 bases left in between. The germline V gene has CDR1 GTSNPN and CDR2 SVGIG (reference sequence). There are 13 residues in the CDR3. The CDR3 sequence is CAWSVQTAYGYTF. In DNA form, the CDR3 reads TGTGCCTGGAGTGTACAGACAGCCTATGGCTACACCTTC. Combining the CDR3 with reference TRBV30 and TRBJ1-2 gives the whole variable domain SQTIHQWPATLVQPVGSPLSLECTVEGTSNPNLYWYRQAAGRGLQLLFYSVGIGQISSEVPQNLSASRPQDRQFILSSKKLLLSDSGFYLCAWSVQTAYGYTFGSGTRLTVV.

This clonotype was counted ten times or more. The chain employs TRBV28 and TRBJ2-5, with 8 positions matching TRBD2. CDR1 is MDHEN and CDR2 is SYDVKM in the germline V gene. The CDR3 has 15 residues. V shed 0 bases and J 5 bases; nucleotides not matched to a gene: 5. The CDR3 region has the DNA TGTGCCAGCAGTTTATGGGCGGGGGGTGTGGAGACCCAGTACTTC. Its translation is CASSLWAGGVETQYF.

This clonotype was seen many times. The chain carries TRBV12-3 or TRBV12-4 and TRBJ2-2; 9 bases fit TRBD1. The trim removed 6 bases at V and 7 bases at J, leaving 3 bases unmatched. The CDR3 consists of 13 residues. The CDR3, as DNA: TGTGCCAGCAGACAGGGGGCTTACGGGGAGCTGTTTTTT. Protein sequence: CASRQGAYGELFF.

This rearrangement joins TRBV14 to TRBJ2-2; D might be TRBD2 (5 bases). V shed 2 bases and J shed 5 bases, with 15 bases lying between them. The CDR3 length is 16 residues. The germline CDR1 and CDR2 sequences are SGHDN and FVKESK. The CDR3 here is CASSQIQAAFTGELFF. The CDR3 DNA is TGTGCCAGCAGCCAAATCCAAGCGGCGTTTACCGGGGAGCTGTTTTTT.

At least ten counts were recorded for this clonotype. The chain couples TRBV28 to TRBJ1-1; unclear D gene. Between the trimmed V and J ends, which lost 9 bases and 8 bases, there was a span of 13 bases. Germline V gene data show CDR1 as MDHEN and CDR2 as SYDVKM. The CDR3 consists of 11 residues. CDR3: CASNSDIEAFF. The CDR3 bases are TGTGCCAGTAATTCCGACATCGAAGCTTTCTTT.

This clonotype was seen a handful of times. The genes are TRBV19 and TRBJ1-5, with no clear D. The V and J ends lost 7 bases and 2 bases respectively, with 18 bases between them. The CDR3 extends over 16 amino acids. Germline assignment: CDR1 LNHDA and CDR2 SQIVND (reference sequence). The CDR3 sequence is CASNGRWGYGNQPQHF. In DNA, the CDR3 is TGTGCCAGTAACGGCAGGTGGGGATATGGCAATCAGCCCCAGCATTTT.

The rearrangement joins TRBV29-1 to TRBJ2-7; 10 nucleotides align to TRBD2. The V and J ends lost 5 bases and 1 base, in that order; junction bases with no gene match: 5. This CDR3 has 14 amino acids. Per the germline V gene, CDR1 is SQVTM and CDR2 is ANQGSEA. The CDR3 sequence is CSVTASGRSYEQYF. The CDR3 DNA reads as TGCAGCGTTACGGCTAGCGGGAGATCCTACGAGCAGTACTTC.

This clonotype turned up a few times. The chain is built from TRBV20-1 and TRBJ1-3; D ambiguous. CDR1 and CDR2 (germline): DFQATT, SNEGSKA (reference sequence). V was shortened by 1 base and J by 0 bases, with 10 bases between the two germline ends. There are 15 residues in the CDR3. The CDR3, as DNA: TGCAGTGCTAGAGGCCTGGGATTCTCTGGAAACACCATATATTTT. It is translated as CSARGLGFSGNTIYF.

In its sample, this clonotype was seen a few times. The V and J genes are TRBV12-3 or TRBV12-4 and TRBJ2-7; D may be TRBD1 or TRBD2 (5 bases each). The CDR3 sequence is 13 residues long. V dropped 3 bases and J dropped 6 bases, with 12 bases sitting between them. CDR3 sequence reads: CASSFGAGGEQYF. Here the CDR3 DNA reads TGTGCCAGCAGTTTCGGGGCTGGGGGCGAGCAGTACTTC.

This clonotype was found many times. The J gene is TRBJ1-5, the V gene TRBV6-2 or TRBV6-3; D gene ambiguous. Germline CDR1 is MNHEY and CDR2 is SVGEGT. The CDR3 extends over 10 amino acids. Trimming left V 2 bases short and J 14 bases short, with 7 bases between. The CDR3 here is CASSYPRKHF. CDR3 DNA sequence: TGTGCCAGCAGTTACCCCCGAAAGCATTTT.

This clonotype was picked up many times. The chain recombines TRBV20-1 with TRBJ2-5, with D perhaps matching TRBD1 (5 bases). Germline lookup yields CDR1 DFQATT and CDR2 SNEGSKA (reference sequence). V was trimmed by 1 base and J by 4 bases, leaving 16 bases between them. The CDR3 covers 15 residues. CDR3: CSARVLGRRGETQYF. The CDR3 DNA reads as TGCAGTGCTAGAGTTTTGGGCAGAAGGGGAGAGACCCAGTACTTC.

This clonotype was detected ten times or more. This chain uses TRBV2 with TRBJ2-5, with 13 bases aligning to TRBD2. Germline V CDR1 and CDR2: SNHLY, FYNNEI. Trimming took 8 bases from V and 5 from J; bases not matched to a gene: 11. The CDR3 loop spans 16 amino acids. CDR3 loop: CASCRLAGGVGETQYF. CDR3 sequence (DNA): TGTGCCAGCTGCCGACTAGCGGGAGGTGTTGGCGAGACCCAGTACTTC.

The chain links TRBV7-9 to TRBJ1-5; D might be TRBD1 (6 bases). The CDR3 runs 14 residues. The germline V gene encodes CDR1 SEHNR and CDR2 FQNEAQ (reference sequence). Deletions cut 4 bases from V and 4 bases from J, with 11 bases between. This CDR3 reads CASSSGQTNQPQHF. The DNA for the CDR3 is TGTGCCAGCAGCTCAGGACAGACTAATCAGCCCCAGCATTTT.

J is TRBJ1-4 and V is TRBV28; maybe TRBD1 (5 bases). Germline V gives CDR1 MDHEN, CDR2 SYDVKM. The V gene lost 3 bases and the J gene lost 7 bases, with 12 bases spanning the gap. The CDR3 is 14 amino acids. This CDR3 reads CASSLGPRGEKLFF. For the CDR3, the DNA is TGTGCCAGCAGTTTGGGGCCTCGAGGTGAAAAACTGTTTTTT. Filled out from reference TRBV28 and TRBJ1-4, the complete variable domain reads DVKVTQSSRYLVKRTGEKVFLECVQDMDHENMFWYRQDPGLGLRLIYFSYDVKMKEKGDIPEGYSVSREKKERFSLILESASTNQTSMYLCASSLGPRGEKLFFGSGTQLSVL.

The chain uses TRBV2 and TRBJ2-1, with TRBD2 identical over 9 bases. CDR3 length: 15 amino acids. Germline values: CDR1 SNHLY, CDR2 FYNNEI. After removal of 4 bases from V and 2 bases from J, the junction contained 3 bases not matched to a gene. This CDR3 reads CASSGGGRAYNEQFF. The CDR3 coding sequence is TGTGCCAGCAGTGGAGGCGGGAGGGCCTACAATGAGCAGTTCTTC.

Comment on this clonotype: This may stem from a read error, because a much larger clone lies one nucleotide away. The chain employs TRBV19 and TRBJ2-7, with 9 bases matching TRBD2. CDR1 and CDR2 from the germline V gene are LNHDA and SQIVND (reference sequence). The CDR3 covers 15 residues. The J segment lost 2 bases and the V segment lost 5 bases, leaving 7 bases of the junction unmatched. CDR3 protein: CASSLATSGTYEQYF. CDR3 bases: TGTGCCAGTAGTTTGGCGACTAGCGGCACCTACGAGCAGTACTTC. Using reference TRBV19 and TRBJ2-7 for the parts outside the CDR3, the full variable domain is DGGITQSPKYLFRKEGQNVTLSCEQNLNHDAMYWYRQDPGQGLRLIYYSQIVNDFQKGDIAEGYSVSREKKESFPLTVTSAQKNPTAFYLCASSLATSGTYEQYFGPGTRLTVT.